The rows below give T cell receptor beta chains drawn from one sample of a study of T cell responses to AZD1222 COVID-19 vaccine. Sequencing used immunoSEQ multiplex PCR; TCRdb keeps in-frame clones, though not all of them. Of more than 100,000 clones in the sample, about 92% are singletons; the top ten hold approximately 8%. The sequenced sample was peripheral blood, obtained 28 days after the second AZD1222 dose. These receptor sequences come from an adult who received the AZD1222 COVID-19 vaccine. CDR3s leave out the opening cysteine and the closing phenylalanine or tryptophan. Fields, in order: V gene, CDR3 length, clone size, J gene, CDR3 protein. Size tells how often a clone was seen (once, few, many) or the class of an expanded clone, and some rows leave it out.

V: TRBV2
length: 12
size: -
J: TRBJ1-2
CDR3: ASSAGTADYGYT

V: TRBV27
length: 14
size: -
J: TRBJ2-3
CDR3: ASSLSWGGSSDTQY

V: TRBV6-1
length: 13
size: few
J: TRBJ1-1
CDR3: ASSDRRNMNTEAF

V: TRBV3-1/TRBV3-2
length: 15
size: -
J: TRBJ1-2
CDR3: ASSQDLVDPKNYGYT

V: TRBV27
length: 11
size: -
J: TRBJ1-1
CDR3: ASSSGASTEAF

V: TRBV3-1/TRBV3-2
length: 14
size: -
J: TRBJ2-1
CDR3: ASSQAGGYPFDEQF

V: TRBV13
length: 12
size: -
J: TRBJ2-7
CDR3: ASSLDRGLYEQY

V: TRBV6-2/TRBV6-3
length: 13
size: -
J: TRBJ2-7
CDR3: ASSYSRDRGYEQY

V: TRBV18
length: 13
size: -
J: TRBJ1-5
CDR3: ASSQGHLSNQPQH

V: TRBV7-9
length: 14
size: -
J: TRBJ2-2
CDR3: ASSFLAEGGPGELF

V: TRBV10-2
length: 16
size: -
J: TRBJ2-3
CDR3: ASTGSFSGGAVGDTQY

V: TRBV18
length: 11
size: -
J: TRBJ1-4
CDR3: ASSPGEGEKLF

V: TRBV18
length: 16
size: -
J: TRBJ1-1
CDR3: ASSPPGAVAILNTEAF

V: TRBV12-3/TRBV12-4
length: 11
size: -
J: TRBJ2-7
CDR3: ASSYQGQGEQY

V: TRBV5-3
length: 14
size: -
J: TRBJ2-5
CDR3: ARSSLRQGSQETQY

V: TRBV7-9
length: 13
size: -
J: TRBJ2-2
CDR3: ASSLAGGSTGELF

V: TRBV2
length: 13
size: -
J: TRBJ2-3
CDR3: ASRGTGAVLDTQY

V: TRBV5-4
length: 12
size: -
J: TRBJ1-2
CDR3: ASSLGGTGDGYT

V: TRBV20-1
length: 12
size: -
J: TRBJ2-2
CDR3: SASGQGATGELF

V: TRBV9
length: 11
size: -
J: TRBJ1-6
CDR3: ASSAREDSPLH

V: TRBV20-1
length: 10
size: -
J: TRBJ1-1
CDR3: SASWGNTEAF

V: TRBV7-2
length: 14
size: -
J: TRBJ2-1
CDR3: ASSPWTSGGGGEQF

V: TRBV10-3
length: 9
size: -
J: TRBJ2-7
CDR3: AIQTISEQY

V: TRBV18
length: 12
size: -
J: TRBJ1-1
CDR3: ASSQGNMNTEAF

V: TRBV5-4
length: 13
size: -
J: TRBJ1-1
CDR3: ASSLGGGPTTEAF

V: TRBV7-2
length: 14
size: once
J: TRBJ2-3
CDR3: ASSLGSGKGIDTQY

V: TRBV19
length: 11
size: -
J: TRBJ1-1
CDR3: ATLGAANTEAF

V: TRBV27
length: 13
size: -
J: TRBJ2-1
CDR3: ASSGLAAAYNEQF

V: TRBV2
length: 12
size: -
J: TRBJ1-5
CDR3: ASSERVTNQPQH

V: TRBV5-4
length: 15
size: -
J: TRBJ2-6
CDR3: ASTIGAVNSGANVLT

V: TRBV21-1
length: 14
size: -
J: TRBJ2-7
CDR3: ASSKGSRDSPYEQY

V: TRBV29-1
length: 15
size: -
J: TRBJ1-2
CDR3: SVVFQDRDTTNYGYT

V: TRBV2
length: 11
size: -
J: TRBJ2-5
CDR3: ASNLLAFETQY

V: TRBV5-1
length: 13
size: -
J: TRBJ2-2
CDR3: ASSPQDRSTGELF

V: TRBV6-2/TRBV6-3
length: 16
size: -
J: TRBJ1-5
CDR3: ASSRRAMGQGIGQPQH

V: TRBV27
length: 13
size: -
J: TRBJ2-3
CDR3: ASSPLPRAPDTQY

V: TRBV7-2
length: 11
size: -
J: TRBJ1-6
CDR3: ASSFGVPSPLH